This TCR beta chain was observed in a study of blood T cell repertoires in COVID-19. For the study at large: Sites across the United States, Italy and Spain contributed samples from acute and convalescent COVID-19. The analysed material was cDNA or gDNA that came from T cells, B-cell-depleted T cells, or PBMCs.

Profiled with immunoSEQ multiplex PCR; TCRdb holds only in-frame clones, not every one. The sample lists 250,000 or so clones; roughly nine tenths were seen once. Germline V gene sequence: CDR1 SGHRS, CDR2 YFSETQ. This CDR3 has 13 residues. Trimming pared 5 bases from V and 3 bases from J, leaving 11 bases between. Those enrolled, adults aged roughly 18 to 100 years, came from some 23 US areas. Participant reports of clinical history set cohort assignment. The V and J genes are TRBV5-1 and TRBJ1-1; D is possibly TRBD1 (5 bases). The sequence came from a human donor in a cohort exposed to, infected with or recovered from COVID-19 (not recorded which). The donor label of this sample is uncertain. Material for sequencing was PBMCs or T cells enriched from blood (not recorded which). This CDR3 reads CASRQGVDTEAFF. CDR3 nucleotide sequence: TGCGCCAGCAGACAAGGGGTGGACACTGAAGCTTTCTTT.